This T cell receptor beta chain came from a study of early T cells in non-severe SARS-CoV-2 infection. Study context: Chains from this unsorted whole-blood bulk RNA could not be paired.

Findings of the study overall: The matching step, a VDJdb search, favored anti-spike CD8 responses and missed private and CD4 specificities.

Individual cDNA molecules received unique molecular identifiers. TCRdb recomputed calls from the 5' RACE reads with MiXCR, one row per CDR3 protein. The sample holds 100,000 to 150,000 distinct CDR3 sequences, under 15% seen once. This clonotype appeared many times. Antigen unknown. The sequence came from an adult who was a healthcare worker with PCR-confirmed SARS-CoV-2 infection or an uninfected control (not recorded which). Input material: whole blood.

The CDR3 DNA reads TGTGCCAGCAGTCCCGGGACAGGGAGAAACACTGAAGCTTTCTTT. Its protein is CASSPGTGRNTEAFF. The chain links TRBV12-3 or TRBV12-4 to TRBJ1-1, with 9 positions matching TRBD1. The junction had 6 bases not matched to a gene; V was cut back by 5 bases and J by 2 bases. The CDR3 runs to 15 residues.